Listed below are T cell receptor beta chains from one sample, sequenced in a study of cytomegalovirus exposure and HLA in healthy donors. The data were produced by immunoSEQ multiplex PCR, yet TCRdb's version contains in-frame clones alone and is incomplete. This sample carries about 190,000 clones, roughly four fifths of them seen once, and the ten largest clones take 2.5% to 3.5%. Source material: PBMCs. The receptors were gathered from a woman under 40 in good health and CMV-seropositive. Each CDR3 is given with its conserved first and last residue. D genes are given only for firm matches. Expanded clones get a size class; other rows say once, few or many, or leave the size out.

>TRBJ2-1|TRBD2|NA|TRBV28
CASSLLWTSGRYYNEQFF
TGTGCCAGCAGTTTATTGTGGACTAGCGGGAGATACTACAATGAGCAGTTCTTC
>TRBJ2-3|TRBD2|NA|TRBV7-6
CASTPGGGAGYTDTQYF
TGTGCCAGCACCCCCGGGGGTGGAGCGGGATACACAGATACGCAGTATTTT
>TRBJ1-2|TRBD1|NA|TRBV4-1
CASSPGQSYGYTF
TGCGCCAGCAGCCCGGGACAGTCCTATGGCTACACCTTC
>TRBJ2-7|NA|NA|TRBV7-9
CASSHSAAYEQYF
TGTGCCAGCAGCCATAGCGCGGCCTACGAGCAGTACTTC
>TRBJ2-7|NA|NA|TRBV6-1
CASSRDTYEQYF
TGTGCCAGCAGCAGGGATACCTACGAGCAGTACTTC
>TRBJ2-2|TRBD1|NA|TRBV5-4
CASSFPGQGAHGELFF
TGTGCCAGCAGCTTCCCGGGACAGGGGGCTCACGGGGAGCTGTTTTTT
>TRBJ1-5|NA|NA|TRBV6-1
CASSEGRLYNQPQHF
TGTGCCAGCAGTGAAGGTCGACTGTATAATCAGCCCCAGCATTTT
>TRBJ2-1|NA|NA|TRBV11-2
CASSLNFREQFF
TGTGCCAGCAGCTTAAATTTTCGTGAGCAGTTCTTC
>TRBJ2-1|TRBD1|NA|TRBV18
CASSRTQGTYRNEQFF
TGTGCCAGCTCACGAACACAGGGGACGTACCGCAATGAGCAGTTCTTC
>TRBJ2-1|TRBD1|NA|TRBV11-2
CASSPDRGNEQFF
TGTGCCAGCAGTCCGGACAGGGGCAATGAGCAGTTCTTC
>TRBJ2-3|NA|NA|TRBV18
CASSPGLGTDTQYF
TGTGCCAGCTCACCCGGACTGGGCACAGATACGCAGTATTTT
>TRBJ2-7|TRBD1|NA|TRBV7-9
CASSLGGQGLYRSYEQYF
TGTGCCAGCAGCTTAGGGGGACAGGGGCTTTACCGGTCCTACGAGCAGTACTTC
>TRBJ1-2|NA|NA|TRBV27
CASSSLLTGGYTF
TGTGCCAGCAGCAGCCTCCTGACGGGTGGCTACACCTTC
>TRBJ2-7|NA|NA|TRBV7-2
CASSLQGLGEQYF
TGTGCCAGCAGCTTGCAGGGGCTTGGGGAGCAGTACTTC
>TRBJ2-6|NA|few|TRBV2
CASRGTGANVLTF
TGTGCCTCCCGGGGGACTGGGGCCAACGTCCTGACTTTC
>TRBJ2-5|NA|NA|TRBV5-1
CASNPRTTETQYF
TGCGCCAGCAACCCTCGGACAACAGAGACCCAGTACTTC
>TRBJ2-2|TRBD1|NA|TRBV18
CASSPPRGGDTGELFF
TGTGCCAGCTCACCACCGAGAGGGGGCGACACCGGGGAGCTGTTTTTT
>TRBJ2-7|TRBD1|NA|TRBV19
CASSNGQDYEQYF
TGTGCCAGTAGTAACGGACAGGACTACGAGCAGTACTTC
>TRBJ1-2|NA|NA|TRBV28
CASSFPGESGGYTF
TGTGCCAGCAGTTTCCCAGGCGAGAGTGGCGGCTACACCTTC
>TRBJ2-6|NA|few|TRBV19
CASTFLRDSGANVLTF
TGTGCCAGTACTTTTTTGAGAGACTCTGGGGCCAACGTCCTGACTTTC
>TRBJ2-1|TRBD2|NA|TRBV4-1
CASSQVAVVAGGRNNEQFF
TGCGCCAGCAGCCAAGTTGCGGTGGTAGCGGGAGGGAGGAACAATGAGCAGTTCTTC
>TRBJ2-5|NA|NA|TRBV5-1
CASSLASGVGETQYF
TGCGCCAGCAGCTTGGCGTCAGGGGTGGGCGAGACCCAGTACTTC
>TRBJ2-5|TRBD2|NA|TRBV9
CASSVGPSGDFQETQYF
TGTGCCAGCAGCGTAGGGCCTAGCGGGGACTTCCAAGAGACCCAGTACTTC
>TRBJ1-5|NA|few|TRBV28
CASKTGKVQPQHF
TGTGCCAGCAAAACAGGGAAGGTTCAGCCCCAGCATTTT
>TRBJ2-7|TRBD2|NA|TRBV6-5
CASSERGFSYEQYF
TGTGCCAGCAGCGAGCGGGGTTTCTCCTACGAGCAGTACTTC
>TRBJ2-1|TRBD1|few|TRBV6-1
CASGETGPYNEQFF
TGTGCCAGCGGGGAGACAGGGCCTTACAATGAGCAGTTCTTC
>TRBJ2-7|NA|NA|TRBV11-1
CASRPTAGEQYF
TGTGCCAGCAGACCGACAGCGGGCGAGCAGTACTTC
>TRBJ1-4|NA|NA|TRBV21-1
CASSKGAGREKLFF
TGTGCCAGCAGCAAAGGGGCAGGCCGGGAAAAACTGTTTTTT
>TRBJ1-1|TRBD1|NA|TRBV28
CASSAIQGALRTEAFF
TGTGCCAGCAGTGCTATACAGGGGGCTCTCAGGACTGAAGCTTTCTTT
>TRBJ2-7|TRBD1|NA|TRBV5-1
CASSRQGNAYEQYF
TGCGCCAGCAGCCGACAGGGGAATGCCTACGAGCAGTACTTC
>TRBJ1-5|TRBD1|NA|TRBV13
CASSLQGWDQPQHF
TGTGCCAGCAGCCTACAGGGGTGGGATCAGCCCCAGCATTTT
>TRBJ2-7|TRBD1|NA|TRBV25-1
CASSVPPGTEHLYEQYF
TGTGCCAGCAGTGTGCCCCCCGGGACAGAACATCTCTACGAGCAGTACTTC
>TRBJ2-2|NA|NA|TRBV27
CATHPQGGGELFF
TGTGCCACGCACCCCCAGGGGGGCGGGGAGCTGTTTTTT
>TRBJ1-2|TRBD1|many|TRBV2
CASSETGAYGYTF
TGTGCCAGCAGTGAAACAGGGGCCTATGGCTACACCTTC
>TRBJ2-1|NA|NA|TRBV5-1
CASSLNQAAPWEQFF
TGCGCCAGCAGCTTAAATCAAGCGGCCCCGTGGGAGCAGTTCTTC
>TRBJ2-1|TRBD2|NA|TRBV7-9
CASSGGTTLNEQFF
TGTGCCAGCAGCGGGGGGACTACACTCAATGAGCAGTTCTTC
>TRBJ1-1|NA|NA|TRBV2
CASPLGTGNTEAFF
TGTGCCAGTCCTCTGGGAACAGGGAACACTGAAGCTTTCTTT
>TRBJ2-2|TRBD2|NA|TRBV5-4
CASRGLAGTTGELFF
TGTGCCAGCCGGGGACTAGCGGGTACCACCGGGGAGCTGTTTTTT
>TRBJ2-1|NA|NA|TRBV2
CASSGQAGGVNEQFF
TGTGCCAGCAGTGGGCAAGCGGGTGGGGTCAATGAGCAGTTCTTC
>TRBJ2-7|TRBD1|NA|TRBV11-2
CASSFSGGSYEQYF
TGTGCCAGCAGCTTTTCAGGGGGCTCCTACGAGCAGTACTTC
>TRBJ2-3|TRBD2|NA|TRBV28
CASSFPYSGRSDTQYF
TGTGCCAGCAGTTTTCCCTATAGCGGGAGATCAGATACGCAGTATTTT
>TRBJ2-7|TRBD1|NA|TRBV7-8
CASSLARWPGGEDEQYF
TGTGCCAGCAGCTTAGCGCGATGGCCAGGGGGCGAAGATGAGCAGTACTTC
>TRBJ2-7|TRBD2|NA|TRBV28
CASSLASGSYEQYF
TGTGCCAGCAGTTTGGCTAGCGGGAGCTACGAGCAGTACTTC
>TRBJ2-7|NA|few|TRBV5-4
CASSLSGVRREQYF
TGTGCCAGCAGCTTATCGGGGGTAAGACGCGAGCAGTACTTC
>TRBJ2-1|TRBD1|few|TRBV19
CASSRTGVNNEQFF
TGTGCCAGCAGCAGGACAGGGGTAAACAATGAGCAGTTCTTC
>TRBJ2-1|TRBD2|NA|TRBV28
CASSKAGYNEQFF
TGTGCCAGCAGCAAAGCGGGATACAATGAGCAGTTCTTC
>TRBJ1-1|NA|NA|TRBV5-1
CASSLNSMNTEAFF
TGCGCCAGCAGCTTAAACAGCATGAACACTGAAGCTTTCTTT
>TRBJ2-2|NA|NA|TRBV28
CASSLGPGELFF
TGTGCCAGCAGTTTAGGGCCCGGGGAGCTGTTTTTT
>TRBJ1-2|TRBD1|NA|TRBV7-9
CSSSSQGGQARYGYTF
TGTTCCAGCAGCTCCCAGGGGGGCCAAGCGCGCTATGGCTACACCTTC
>TRBJ2-5|NA|few|TRBV11-2
CASSLGRRGSTQYF
TGTGCCAGCAGCTTAGGTCGACGCGGCTCAACCCAGTACTTC